A selection of T cell receptor beta chains follows, all from one sample in a study of shared T cell receptors in the human thymus. This table comes from immunoSEQ multiplex PCR, and its TCRdb copy is limited to in-frame clones, with some not included. The sample records 700,000 or so clones, 70% to 90% being singletons. These data were also reused for a study on human thymus T cells.

The sequenced material came from thymocytes. The origin of the receptors is a girl less than two years old with a congenital heart defect. The CDR3 runs from the conserved cysteine through the conserved F or W. Fields, in order: clone size, V gene, J gene, D gene, CDR3 protein, CDR3 DNA. The D gene is left open where the match is weak. The size of a clone is reported for some rows only, either as once, few or many, or as a class for expanded clones.

abundance: NA
v_gene: TRBV9
j_gene: TRBJ1-2
d_gene: TRBD1
CDR3aa: CASSEGTGGGGYGYTF
CDR3nt: TGTGCCAGCAGCGAGGGTACAGGGGGCGGGGGCTATGGCTACACCTTC

abundance: NA
v_gene: TRBV2
j_gene: TRBJ2-3
d_gene: NA
CDR3aa: CASSHQGNGADTQYF
CDR3nt: TGTGCCAGCAGCCATCAGGGGAATGGAGCAGATACGCAGTATTTT

abundance: NA
v_gene: TRBV7-2
j_gene: TRBJ1-2
d_gene: NA
CDR3aa: CASSFQIQDGINYGYTF
CDR3nt: TGTGCCAGCAGCTTCCAAATACAGGATGGAATCAACTATGGCTACACCTTC

abundance: NA
v_gene: TRBV4-1
j_gene: TRBJ1-6
d_gene: NA
CDR3aa: CASSLLPGINNSPLHF
CDR3nt: TGCGCCAGCAGCCTACTGCCCGGGATAAATAATTCCCCCCTCCACTTT

abundance: NA
v_gene: TRBV27
j_gene: TRBJ1-6
d_gene: TRBD1
CDR3aa: CASSRTPGTDNSPLHF
CDR3nt: TGTGCCAGCAGTCGCACCCCCGGGACAGATAATTCACCCCTCCACTTT

abundance: NA
v_gene: TRBV5-4
j_gene: TRBJ2-5
d_gene: TRBD1
CDR3aa: CASSLGQGGQETQYF
CDR3nt: TGTGCCAGCAGCTTGGGACAGGGTGGGCAAGAGACCCAGTACTTC

abundance: NA
v_gene: TRBV28
j_gene: TRBJ1-2
d_gene: NA
CDR3aa: CASRAYRMGPNYGYTF
CDR3nt: TGTGCCAGCAGAGCGTACCGGATGGGGCCTAACTATGGCTACACCTTC

abundance: NA
v_gene: TRBV5-1
j_gene: TRBJ2-7
d_gene: NA
CDR3aa: CASSITGFYEQYF
CDR3nt: TGCGCCAGCAGTATCACAGGTTTCTACGAGCAGTACTTC

abundance: NA
v_gene: TRBV4-1
j_gene: TRBJ1-2
d_gene: TRBD1
CDR3aa: CASSHRRGLEYYGYTF
CDR3nt: TGCGCCAGCAGCCATAGGAGGGGGCTGGAGTACTATGGCTACACCTTC

abundance: NA
v_gene: TRBV5-4
j_gene: TRBJ1-6
d_gene: TRBD1
CDR3aa: CASSLRTGPTTLNSPLHF
CDR3nt: TGTGCCAGCAGCTTGCGGACAGGCCCCACCACCCTAAATTCACCCCTCCACTTT

abundance: NA
v_gene: TRBV4-1
j_gene: TRBJ1-2
d_gene: NA
CDR3aa: CASSQDLKFRYPHYGYTF
CDR3nt: TGCGCCAGCAGCCAAGATTTAAAGTTTCGGTATCCACACTATGGCTACACCTTC

abundance: NA
v_gene: TRBV7-2
j_gene: TRBJ1-1
d_gene: NA
CDR3aa: CASSLIRGMGAFF
CDR3nt: TGTGCCAGCAGCTTAATAAGGGGAATGGGAGCTTTCTTT

abundance: NA
v_gene: TRBV6-5
j_gene: TRBJ1-1
d_gene: NA
CDR3aa: CASSFTPLGGTEAFF
CDR3nt: TGTGCCAGCAGCTTCACTCCTCTCGGGGGGACTGAAGCTTTCTTT

abundance: NA
v_gene: TRBV4-2
j_gene: TRBJ1-2
d_gene: NA
CDR3aa: CASRGRGDYGYTF
CDR3nt: TGTGCCAGCAGGGGGAGGGGGGACTATGGCTACACCTTC

abundance: NA
v_gene: TRBV5-1
j_gene: TRBJ2-5
d_gene: TRBD1
CDR3aa: CASSLLQGAQETQYF
CDR3nt: TGCGCCAGCAGCTTGCTACAGGGGGCTCAAGAGACCCAGTACTTC

abundance: NA
v_gene: TRBV9
j_gene: TRBJ1-2
d_gene: TRBD1
CDR3aa: CASSLTRDRIYGYTF
CDR3nt: TGTGCCAGCAGCCTAACCCGGGACAGGATTTATGGCTACACCTTC

abundance: once
v_gene: TRBV12-5
j_gene: TRBJ1-2
d_gene: NA
CDR3aa: CASGLVGVELYGYTF
CDR3nt: TGTGCTAGTGGTTTGGTAGGGGTTGAGCTATATGGCTACACCTTC

abundance: once
v_gene: TRBV5-1
j_gene: TRBJ2-6
d_gene: NA
CDR3aa: CASINPGHLSSGANVLTF
CDR3nt: TGCGCCAGCATCAATCCGGGACATTTAAGCTCTGGGGCCAACGTCCTGACTTTC

abundance: NA
v_gene: TRBV5-1
j_gene: TRBJ2-1
d_gene: NA
CDR3aa: CASSLGQGIYNEQFF
CDR3nt: TGCGCCAGCAGCTTGGGTCAGGGTATCTACAATGAGCAGTTCTTC

abundance: NA
v_gene: TRBV11-3
j_gene: TRBJ2-3
d_gene: TRBD2
CDR3aa: CASSLRAGGYLSTDTQYF
CDR3nt: TGTGCCAGCAGCTTAAGAGCGGGAGGGTACCTTAGCACAGATACGCAGTATTTT

abundance: NA
v_gene: TRBV4-3
j_gene: TRBJ2-4
d_gene: TRBD1
CDR3aa: CASSQHRGIAKNIQYF
CDR3nt: TGCGCCAGCAGCCAACACAGGGGAATAGCCAAAAACATTCAGTACTTC

abundance: NA
v_gene: TRBV14
j_gene: TRBJ1-2
d_gene: NA
CDR3aa: CASSPPPPKGLRGYTF
CDR3nt: TGTGCCAGCAGCCCTCCCCCCCCAAAGGGACTTCGGGGCTACACCTTC

abundance: once
v_gene: TRBV4-3
j_gene: TRBJ2-2
d_gene: TRBD1
CDR3aa: CASSQLGTGGCSLTGELFF
CDR3nt: TGCGCCAGCAGCCAATTGGGGACAGGGGGCTGTAGTTTGACCGGGGAGCTGTTTTTT

abundance: NA
v_gene: TRBV27
j_gene: TRBJ2-5
d_gene: TRBD2
CDR3aa: CASSLRGTTDTQETQYF
CDR3nt: TGTGCCAGCAGTTTACGGGGGACTACCGACACCCAAGAGACCCAGTACTTC

abundance: once
v_gene: TRBV4-3
j_gene: TRBJ1-2
d_gene: NA
CDR3aa: CASSQERIRLGYGYTF
CDR3nt: TGCGCCAGCAGCCAAGAACGAATCCGTCTCGGCTATGGCTACACCTTC

abundance: NA
v_gene: TRBV4-3
j_gene: TRBJ2-7
d_gene: NA
CDR3aa: CASSQSGNSYEQYF
CDR3nt: TGCGCCAGCAGCCAATCAGGGAACTCCTACGAGCAGTACTTC

abundance: once
v_gene: TRBV11-2
j_gene: TRBJ1-4
d_gene: NA
CDR3aa: CASGRGVRGRDNEKLFF
CDR3nt: TGTGCCAGCGGACGGGGGGTCCGGGGTAGGGATAATGAAAAACTGTTTTTT

abundance: NA
v_gene: TRBV5-1
j_gene: TRBJ2-5
d_gene: TRBD2
CDR3aa: CASSDRLAGGQETQYF
CDR3nt: TGCGCCAGCAGCGACAGACTAGCGGGGGGCCAAGAGACCCAGTACTTC

abundance: once
v_gene: TRBV5-1
j_gene: TRBJ1-1
d_gene: NA
CDR3aa: CASSLTGTNTEAFF
CDR3nt: TGCGCCAGCAGCTTGACAGGGACGAACACTGAAGCTTTCTTT

abundance: once
v_gene: TRBV4-2
j_gene: TRBJ2-3
d_gene: NA
CDR3aa: CASSQDRLDINTQYF
CDR3nt: TGTGCCAGCAGCCAAGATCGACTAGACATTAATACGCAGTATTTT

abundance: NA
v_gene: TRBV2
j_gene: TRBJ1-2
d_gene: TRBD1
CDR3aa: CASGPTGGPNYGYTF
CDR3nt: TGTGCCAGCGGGCCGACAGGGGGCCCTAACTATGGCTACACCTTC

abundance: NA
v_gene: TRBV7-9
j_gene: TRBJ2-5
d_gene: TRBD1
CDR3aa: CASSLYRGGETQYF
CDR3nt: TGTGCCAGCAGCTTATACAGGGGTGGGGAGACCCAGTACTTC

abundance: NA
v_gene: TRBV4-3
j_gene: TRBJ2-3
d_gene: TRBD1
CDR3aa: CASSQDTGQGALTDTQYF
CDR3nt: TGCGCCAGCAGCCAAGATACCGGACAGGGGGCCCTCACAGATACGCAGTATTTT

abundance: NA
v_gene: TRBV4-1
j_gene: TRBJ2-7
d_gene: NA
CDR3aa: CASSQEGSYEQYF
CDR3nt: TGCGCCAGCAGCCAAGAGGGCAGCTACGAGCAGTACTTC

abundance: NA
v_gene: TRBV11-2
j_gene: TRBJ1-5
d_gene: NA
CDR3aa: CASSLVGGDNQPQHF
CDR3nt: TGTGCCAGCAGCTTAGTCGGGGGGGATAATCAGCCCCAGCATTTT

abundance: NA
v_gene: TRBV7-3
j_gene: TRBJ2-3
d_gene: NA
CDR3aa: CASSLPLSDTQYF
CDR3nt: TGTGCCAGCAGCTTACCCTTGTCAGATACGCAGTATTTT

abundance: NA
v_gene: TRBV4-1
j_gene: TRBJ1-6
d_gene: NA
CDR3aa: CASSQDPTGTVNSYNSPLHF
CDR3nt: TGCGCCAGCAGCCAAGATCCGACGGGTACCGTCAACTCCTATAATTCACCCCTCCACTTT

abundance: few
v_gene: TRBV25-1
j_gene: TRBJ1-6
d_gene: NA
CDR3aa: CATGGSNNSPLHF
CDR3nt: TGTGCCACCGGGGGGTCCAATAATTCACCCCTCCACTTT

abundance: NA
v_gene: TRBV2
j_gene: TRBJ1-2
d_gene: TRBD1
CDR3aa: CATRQGYYGYTF
CDR3nt: TGTGCCACTCGACAGGGTTACTATGGCTACACCTTC

abundance: NA
v_gene: TRBV6-6
j_gene: TRBJ2-1
d_gene: NA
CDR3aa: CASNSVGAGYNEQFF
CDR3nt: TGTGCCAGCAATTCCGTGGGGGCCGGCTACAATGAGCAGTTCTTC

abundance: NA
v_gene: TRBV5-1
j_gene: TRBJ2-1
d_gene: NA
CDR3aa: CASSLYGLLSSYNEQFF
CDR3nt: TGCGCCAGCAGCTTGTATGGACTTTTAAGCTCCTACAATGAGCAGTTCTTC

abundance: few
v_gene: TRBV28
j_gene: TRBJ1-4
d_gene: TRBD1
CDR3aa: CASSCRDRGTNEKLFF
CDR3nt: TGTGCCAGCAGTTGCCGGGACAGGGGAACTAATGAAAAACTGTTTTTT